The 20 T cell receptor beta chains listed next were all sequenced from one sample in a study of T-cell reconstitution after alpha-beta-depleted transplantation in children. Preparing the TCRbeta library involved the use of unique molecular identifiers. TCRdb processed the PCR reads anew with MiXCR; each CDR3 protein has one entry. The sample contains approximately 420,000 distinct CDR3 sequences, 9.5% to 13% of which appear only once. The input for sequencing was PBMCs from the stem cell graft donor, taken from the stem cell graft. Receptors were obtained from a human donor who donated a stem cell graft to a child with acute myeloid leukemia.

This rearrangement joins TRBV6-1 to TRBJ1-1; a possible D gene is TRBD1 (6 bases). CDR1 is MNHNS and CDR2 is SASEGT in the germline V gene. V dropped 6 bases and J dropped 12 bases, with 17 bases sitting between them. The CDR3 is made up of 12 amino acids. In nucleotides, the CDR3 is TGTGCCAGCAGCCAAGCCACAGGGTGGACTTTCTTT. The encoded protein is CASSQATGWTFF.

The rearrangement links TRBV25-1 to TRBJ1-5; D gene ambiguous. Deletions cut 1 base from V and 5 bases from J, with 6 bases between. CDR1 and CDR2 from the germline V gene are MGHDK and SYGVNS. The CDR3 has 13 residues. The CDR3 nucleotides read TGTGCCAGCAGTGAATTAGGAGATCAGCCCCAGCATTTT. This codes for CASSELGDQPQHF.

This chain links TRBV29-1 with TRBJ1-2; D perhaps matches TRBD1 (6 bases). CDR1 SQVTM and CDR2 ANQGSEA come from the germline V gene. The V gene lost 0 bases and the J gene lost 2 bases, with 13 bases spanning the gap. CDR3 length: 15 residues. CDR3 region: CSVEEYRDTNYGYTF. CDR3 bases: TGCAGCGTTGAAGAGTACCGGGACACAAACTATGGCTACACCTTC.

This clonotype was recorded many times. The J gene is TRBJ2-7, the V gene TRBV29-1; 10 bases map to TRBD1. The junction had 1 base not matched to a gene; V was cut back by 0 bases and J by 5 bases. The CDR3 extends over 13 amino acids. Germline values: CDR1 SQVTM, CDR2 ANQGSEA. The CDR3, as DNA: TGCAGCGTTGAAGATGGGACAGGGGACGAGCAGTACTTC. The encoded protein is CSVEDGTGDEQYF.

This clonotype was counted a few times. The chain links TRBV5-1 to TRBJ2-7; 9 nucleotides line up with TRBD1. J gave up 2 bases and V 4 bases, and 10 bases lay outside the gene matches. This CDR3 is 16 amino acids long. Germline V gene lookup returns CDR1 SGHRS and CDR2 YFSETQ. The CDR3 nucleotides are TGCGCCAGCAGCAAATCACAGGGGGCTTTTACCTACGAGCAGTACTTC. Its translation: CASSKSQGAFTYEQYF.

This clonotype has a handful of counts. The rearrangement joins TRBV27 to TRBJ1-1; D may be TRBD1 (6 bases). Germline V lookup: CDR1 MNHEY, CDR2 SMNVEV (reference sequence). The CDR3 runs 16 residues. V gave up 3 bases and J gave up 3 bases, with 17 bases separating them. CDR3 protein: CASSLGWGLKDTEAFF. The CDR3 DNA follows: TGTGCCAGCAGTTTGGGGTGGGGGCTGAAGGACACTGAAGCTTTCTTT.

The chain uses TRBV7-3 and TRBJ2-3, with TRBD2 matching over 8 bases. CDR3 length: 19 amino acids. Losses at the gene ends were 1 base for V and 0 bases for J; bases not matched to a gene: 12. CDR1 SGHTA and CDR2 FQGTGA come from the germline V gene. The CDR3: CASSLKARGLAGSTDTQYF. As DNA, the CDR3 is TGTGCCAGCAGCTTAAAGGCCAGGGGCTTAGCGGGGAGCACAGATACGCAGTATTTT.

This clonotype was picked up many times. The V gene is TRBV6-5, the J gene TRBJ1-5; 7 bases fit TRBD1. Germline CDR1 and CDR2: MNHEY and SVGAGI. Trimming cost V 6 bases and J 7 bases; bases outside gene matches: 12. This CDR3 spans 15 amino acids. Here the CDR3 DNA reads TGTGCCAGCAGAAGGGACAGTTCCGCGCGACAGCCCCAGCATTTT. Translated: CASRRDSSARQPQHF.

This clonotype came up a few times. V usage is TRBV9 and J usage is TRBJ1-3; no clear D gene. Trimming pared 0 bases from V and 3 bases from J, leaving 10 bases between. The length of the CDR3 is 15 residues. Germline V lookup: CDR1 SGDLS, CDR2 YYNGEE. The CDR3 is CASSVGVGSGNTIYF. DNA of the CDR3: TGTGCCAGCAGCGTAGGAGTGGGGAGTGGAAACACCATATATTTT.

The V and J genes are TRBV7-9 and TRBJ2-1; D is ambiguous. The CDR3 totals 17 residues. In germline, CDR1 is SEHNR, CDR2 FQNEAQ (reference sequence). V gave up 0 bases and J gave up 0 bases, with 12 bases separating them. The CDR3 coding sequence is TGTGCCAGCAGCTTAGCGAACAGCCTCCGCTCCTACAATGAGCAGTTCTTC. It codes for CASSLANSLRSYNEQFF.

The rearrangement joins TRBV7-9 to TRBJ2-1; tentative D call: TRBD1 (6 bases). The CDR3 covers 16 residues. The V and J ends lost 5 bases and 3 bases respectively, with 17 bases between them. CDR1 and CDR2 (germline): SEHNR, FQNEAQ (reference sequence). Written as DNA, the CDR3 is TGTGCCAGCAGCCTAGGATCGGGACACCGCTACAATGAGCAGTTCTTC. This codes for CASSLGSGHRYNEQFF.

This CDR3 reads CASSLTRPNEQFF. The DNA for the CDR3 is TGCGCCAGCAGCTTGACCCGACCCAATGAGCAGTTCTTC. The chain carries TRBV5-1 and TRBJ2-1; D not resolved. Trimming pared 1 base from V and 6 bases from J, leaving 8 bases between. Germline lookup yields CDR1 SGHRS and CDR2 YFSETQ. CDR3 length equals 13 residues.

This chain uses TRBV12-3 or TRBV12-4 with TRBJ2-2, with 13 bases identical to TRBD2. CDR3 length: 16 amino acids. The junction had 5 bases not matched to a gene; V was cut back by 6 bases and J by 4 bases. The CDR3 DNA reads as TGTGCCAGCAGGCTGACTAGCGGGGGGAGCACCGGGGAGCTGTTTTTT. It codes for CASRLTSGGSTGELFF.

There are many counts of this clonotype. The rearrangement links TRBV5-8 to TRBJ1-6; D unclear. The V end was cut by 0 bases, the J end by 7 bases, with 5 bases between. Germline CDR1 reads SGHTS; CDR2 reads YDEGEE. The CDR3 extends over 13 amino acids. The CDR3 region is CASSLDPNSPLHF. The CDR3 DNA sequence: TGTGCCAGCAGCTTGGACCCAAATTCACCCCTCCACTTT.

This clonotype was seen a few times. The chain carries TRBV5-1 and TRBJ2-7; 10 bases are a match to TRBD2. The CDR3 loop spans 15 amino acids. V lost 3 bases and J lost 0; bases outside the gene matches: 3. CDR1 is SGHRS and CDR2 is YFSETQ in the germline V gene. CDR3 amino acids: CASSWTSGASYEQYF. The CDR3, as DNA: TGCGCCAGCAGCTGGACTAGCGGAGCCTCCTACGAGCAGTACTTC.

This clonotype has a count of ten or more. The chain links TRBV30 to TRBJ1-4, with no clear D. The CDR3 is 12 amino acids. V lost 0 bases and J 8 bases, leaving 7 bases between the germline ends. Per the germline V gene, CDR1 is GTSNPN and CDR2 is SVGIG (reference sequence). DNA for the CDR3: TGTGCCTGGAGTGTAATTCGGGAAAAACTGTTTTTT. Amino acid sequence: CAWSVIREKLFF.

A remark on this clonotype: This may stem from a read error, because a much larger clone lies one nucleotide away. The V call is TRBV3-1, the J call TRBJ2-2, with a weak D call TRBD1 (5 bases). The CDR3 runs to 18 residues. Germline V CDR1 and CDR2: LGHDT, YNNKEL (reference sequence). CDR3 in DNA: TGTGCCAGCACCCAAAGGGGCTTGATCACCGGTGGCACCGGGGAGCTGTTTTTT. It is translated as CASTQRGLITGGTGELFF.

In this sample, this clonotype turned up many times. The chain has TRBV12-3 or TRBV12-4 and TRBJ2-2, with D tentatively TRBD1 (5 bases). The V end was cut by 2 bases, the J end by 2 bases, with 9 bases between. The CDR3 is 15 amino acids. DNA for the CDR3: TGTGCCAGCAGTTTACCAGACAGAAACACCGGGGAGCTGTTTTTT. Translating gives CASSLPDRNTGELFF.

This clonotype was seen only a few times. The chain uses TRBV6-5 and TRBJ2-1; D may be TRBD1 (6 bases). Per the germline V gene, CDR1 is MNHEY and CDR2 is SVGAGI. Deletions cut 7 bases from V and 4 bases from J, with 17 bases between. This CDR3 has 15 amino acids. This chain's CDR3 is CASTDDRTHYNEQFF. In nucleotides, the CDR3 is TGTGCCAGCACCGATGACAGGACGCATTACAATGAGCAGTTCTTC.

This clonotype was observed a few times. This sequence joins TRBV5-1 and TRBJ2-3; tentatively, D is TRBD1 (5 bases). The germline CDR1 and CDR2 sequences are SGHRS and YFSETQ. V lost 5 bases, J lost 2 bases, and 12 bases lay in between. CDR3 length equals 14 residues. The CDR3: CASRVQGNTDTQYF. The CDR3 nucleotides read TGCGCCAGCAGAGTCCAGGGTAACACAGATACGCAGTATTTT.